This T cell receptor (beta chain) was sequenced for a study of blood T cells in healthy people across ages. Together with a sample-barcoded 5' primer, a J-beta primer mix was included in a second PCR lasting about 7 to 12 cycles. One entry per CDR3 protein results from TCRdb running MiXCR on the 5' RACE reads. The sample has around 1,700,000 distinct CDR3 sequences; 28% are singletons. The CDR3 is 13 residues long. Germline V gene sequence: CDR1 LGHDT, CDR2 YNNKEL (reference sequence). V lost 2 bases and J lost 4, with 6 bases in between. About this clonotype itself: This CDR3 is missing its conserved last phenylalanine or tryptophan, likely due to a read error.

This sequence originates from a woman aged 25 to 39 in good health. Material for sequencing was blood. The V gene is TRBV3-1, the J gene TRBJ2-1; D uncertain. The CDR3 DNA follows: TGTGCCAGCAGCCAAAGTCGGTACAATGAGCAGTTCTGC. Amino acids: CASSQSRYNEQFC.